The T cell receptor beta chain under discussion was sequenced for a study of blood T cell repertoires in COVID-19. Germline V lookup: CDR1 ENHRY, CDR2 SYGVKD. Losses at the gene ends were 6 bases for V and 10 bases for J; bases not matched to a gene: 5. This CDR3 comprises 12 residues. Generated by immunoSEQ multiplex PCR, the TCRdb table keeps only in-frame clones and is missing some. The sample consists of approximately 280,000 clones, around nine tenths of them appearing once. The sequence was collected from a woman aged 25 to 39 with COVID-19, enrolled during active disease. The J gene is TRBJ2-3, the V gene TRBV10-3; TRBD1 agrees at 9 bases. Specimen: peripheral blood. The CDR3 coding sequence is TGTGCCATCAGCCCACAGGGGGCGGCGCAGTATTTT. Encoded protein: CAISPQGAAQYF.